Listed below are T cell receptor beta chains from one sample, sequenced in a study of sequential checkpoint blockade in melanoma. Assay used: immunoSEQ multiplex PCR; TCRdb lists only in-frame clones, some missing. The repertoire includes 2,000 to 2,500 clones, 15% to 20% of them detected once, and about a sixth sits in the top ten. The specimen was tumor tissue (inferred from file names), collected from a patient given nivolumab and ipilimumab in sequence. The receptors here all came from a human donor with melanoma. Both conserved end residues are trimmed from each CDR3.

>TRBV6-8|TRBJ1-4
ASSYRGSINEKLF
>TRBV5-1|TRBJ1-4
ASSLRGHRNEKLF
>TRBV4-1|TRBJ2-1
ASSQAWDRRNEQF
>TRBV11-3|TRBJ1-1
ASSLERGGLPEAF
>TRBV30|TRBJ2-1
AWSARNEQF
>TRBV28|TRBJ2-1
ASSPSGSSYNEQF
>TRBV30|TRBJ1-5
AWRQSNQPQH
>TRBV6-8|TRBJ1-4
ASTNSEANEKLF
>TRBV6-8|TRBJ2-7
ASSLVGLRQGLYEQY
>TRBV28|TRBJ2-2
ASSFWTGDTGELF
>TRBV11-3|TRBJ1-4
ASSLGRPGQGNEKLF
>TRBV30|TRBJ1-6
AWSTTGVNSPLH
>TRBV6-8|TRBJ1-3
ASSYAFRDSGNTIY
>TRBV19|TRBJ1-5
ASSIARGGGNQPQH
>TRBV9|TRBJ1-3
ASSVGSGLDTIY
>TRBV11-3|TRBJ1-4
ASSLYPPRDRITTNEKLF
>TRBV28|TRBJ2-1
ASSLGVGGNEQF
>TRBV19|TRBJ1-5
ASGGNSNQPQH
>TRBV10-2|TRBJ2-3
ASSDLSPIGQY
>TRBV25-1|TRBJ2-1
ASSESHRGRDNEQF
>TRBV5-1|TRBJ2-2
ASSFVRGTGELF
>TRBV11-3|TRBJ2-7
ASSLSGGTNYEQY